This T cell receptor (beta chain) derives from a study of T cells after yellow fever vaccination. With respect to this clonotype: Its target is unknown.

V was pared by 4 bases and J by 6 bases, with 14 bases between. The CDR3 runs 13 residues. Germline V CDR1 and CDR2: SGHKS, YYEKEE (reference sequence). Each CDR3 protein gets one entry after TCRdb re-called the 5' RACE reads with MiXCR. Found here are 300,000 to 400,000 distinct CDR3 sequences, 3% to 4.5% of them singletons; the top ten hold more than 20%. Broader study findings: Peaking faster, on day 5 versus 15, the secondary response was nonetheless weaker.

The TCR sequence derives from a man in his late teens or twenties who received the YFV17D yellow fever vaccine. The specimen comprised PBMCs, sampled 5 days after the yellow fever booster vaccination. This rearrangement joins TRBV5-5 to TRBJ2-7; D is possibly TRBD1 or TRBD2 (5 bases each). The DNA of the CDR3 is TGTGCCAGCAGCCCGGGGACCTATGGCGAGCAGTACTTC. This codes for CASSPGTYGEQYF.